This T cell receptor (beta chain) originates from a study of OX40 agonist ivuxolimab in advanced cancers. Whole-study findings and limits: At doses 0.1 to 3.0 mg/kg, CD4+ and CD8+ clones expanded. Among the lowest levels of clonal expansion were found in partial responders at 0.1-3.0 mg/kg. Which antigen the expanded peripheral T cells recognized is unknown.

In the case of this clone: The antigen remains undetermined.

V dropped 8 bases and J dropped 5 bases, with 15 bases sitting between them. The CDR3 totals 13 residues. CDR1 is LGHNT and CDR2 is FRNRAP in the germline V gene. Some clones are missing from TCRdb's copy, which holds only in-frame ones; the method was immunoSEQ multiplex PCR. The sample shows over 50,000 clones, about 92% of them seen only once. This clonotype was sampled from an adult with an advanced solid tumor such as melanoma, head and neck, liver or kidney cancer. The chain joins TRBV12-5 to TRBJ1-2; D possibly corresponds to TRBD1 (6 bases). The starting material was CD4+ or CD8+ T cells sorted from blood, obtained in a trial of the OX40 agonist ivuxolimab. CDR3 DNA sequence: TGTGCTAGTAGGAGGGGGGCTGGTTATGGCTACACCTTC. As protein: CASRRGAGYGYTF.